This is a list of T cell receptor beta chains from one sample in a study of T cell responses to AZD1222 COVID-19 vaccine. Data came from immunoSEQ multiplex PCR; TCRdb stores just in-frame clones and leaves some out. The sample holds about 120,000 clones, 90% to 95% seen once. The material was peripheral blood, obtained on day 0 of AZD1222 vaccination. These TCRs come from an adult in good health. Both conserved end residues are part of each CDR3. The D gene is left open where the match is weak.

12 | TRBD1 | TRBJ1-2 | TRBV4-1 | TGCGCCAGCCTGGGACAGAACTATGGCTACACCTTC | CASLGQNYGYTF
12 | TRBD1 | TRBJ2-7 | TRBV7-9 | TGTGCCAGCAGCCCCGACAGGGGCGAGCAGTACTTC | CASSPDRGEQYF
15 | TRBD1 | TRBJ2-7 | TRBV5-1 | TGCGCCAGCAGCTTGGCCCCGGGACAGGGGTACGAGCAGTACTTC | CASSLAPGQGYEQYF
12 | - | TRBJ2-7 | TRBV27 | TGTGCCAGCGCCGCGGGGTCCTACGAGCAGTACTTC | CASAAGSYEQYF
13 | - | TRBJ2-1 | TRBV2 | TGTGCCAGCAGCCTAACGTGGGAGAATGAGCAGTTCTTC | CASSLTWENEQFF
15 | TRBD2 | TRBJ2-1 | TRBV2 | TGTGCCAGCAGTGAACTAGCGGGACTGTACAATGAGCAGTTCTTC | CASSELAGLYNEQFF
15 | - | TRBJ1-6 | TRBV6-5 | TGTGCCAGCAGCGGAGGTTCACAGCGTCGCTCACCCCTCCACTTT | CASSGGSQRRSPLHF
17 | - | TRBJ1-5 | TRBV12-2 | TGTGCAAGTCGCTTATGTCCCGCAGGGTATAGCAATCAGCCCCAGCATTTT | CASRLCPAGYSNQPQHF
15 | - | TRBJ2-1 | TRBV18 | TGTGCCAGCTCACCGCGGAGTCCCCCCTACAATGAGCAGTTCTTC | CASSPRSPPYNEQFF
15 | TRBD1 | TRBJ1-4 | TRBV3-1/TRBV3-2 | TGTGCCAGCAGCCAAGGACAGGGCTATAATGAAAAACTGTTTTTT | CASSQGQGYNEKLFF